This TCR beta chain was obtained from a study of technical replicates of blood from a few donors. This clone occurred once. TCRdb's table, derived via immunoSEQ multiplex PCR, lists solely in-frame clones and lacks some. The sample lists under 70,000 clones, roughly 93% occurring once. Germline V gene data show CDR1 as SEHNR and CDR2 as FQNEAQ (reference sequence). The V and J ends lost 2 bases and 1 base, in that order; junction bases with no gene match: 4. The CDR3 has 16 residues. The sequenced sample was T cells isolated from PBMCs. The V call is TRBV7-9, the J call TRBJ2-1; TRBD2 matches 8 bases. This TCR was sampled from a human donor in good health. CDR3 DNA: TGTGCCAGCAGCTTATACAGCGGGGGTTCCTACAATGAGCAGTTCTTC. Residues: CASSLYSGGSYNEQFF.